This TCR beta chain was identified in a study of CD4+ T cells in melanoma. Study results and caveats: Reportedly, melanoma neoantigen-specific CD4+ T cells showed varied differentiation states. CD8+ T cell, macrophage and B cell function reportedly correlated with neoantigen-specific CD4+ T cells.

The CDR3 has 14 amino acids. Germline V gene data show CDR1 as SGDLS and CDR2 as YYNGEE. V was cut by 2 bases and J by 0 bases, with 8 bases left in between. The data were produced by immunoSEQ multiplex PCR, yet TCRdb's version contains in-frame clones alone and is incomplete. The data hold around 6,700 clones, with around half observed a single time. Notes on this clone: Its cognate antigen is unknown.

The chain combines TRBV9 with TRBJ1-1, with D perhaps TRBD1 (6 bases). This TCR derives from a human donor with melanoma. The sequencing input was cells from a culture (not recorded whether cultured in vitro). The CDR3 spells CASSVGQMNTEAFF. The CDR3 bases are TGTGCCAGCAGCGTCGGACAGATGAACACTGAAGCTTTCTTT.